This is a list of T cell receptor beta chains from one sample in a study of identical twins. TCRdb reprocessed the 5' RACE reads with MiXCR, giving one entry per CDR3 protein. The sample carries 200,000 to 250,000 distinct CDR3 sequences, 5% to 7% recorded once. The same data also contributed to another study, on T cells expressing NK-cell markers.

The sequenced sample was CD8+ T cells sorted from blood. The source of these receptors is a woman aged 18-29 years in good health. Both conserved end residues are part of each CDR3. Each record gives: CDR3 protein, J gene, V gene, D gene. D genes are given only for firm matches.

CASSQGNTGELFF TRBJ2-2 TRBV6-4 -
CASSFRDRGGTGELFF TRBJ2-2 TRBV9 TRBD1
CASTPTGGLEQYF TRBJ2-7 TRBV6-2/TRBV6-3 TRBD1
CASSESSGLAASYEQYF TRBJ2-7 TRBV9 TRBD2
CASSLARDRRVGYTF TRBJ1-2 TRBV7-9 TRBD1
CASSRRTGETQYF TRBJ2-5 TRBV7-8 TRBD1
CASSSPRGAGGGEQFF TRBJ2-1 TRBV7-9 TRBD2
CATSTTGNEQFF TRBJ2-1 TRBV12-3/TRBV12-4 -
CASSLRDRGLDEQYF TRBJ2-7 TRBV5-1 TRBD1
CASSSTSGARETQYF TRBJ2-5 TRBV12-3/TRBV12-4 TRBD2
CASSLELVTEAFF TRBJ1-1 TRBV7-9 -
CSVATGGTEAFF TRBJ1-1 TRBV29-1 TRBD1
CSDLDRAKTEAFF TRBJ1-1 TRBV29-1 TRBD1
CASSPAAGGLSEQFF TRBJ2-1 TRBV3-1 TRBD2
CASSPPGGFTEAFF TRBJ1-1 TRBV9 -
CASSLSAWQYF TRBJ2-7 TRBV12-3/TRBV12-4 -
CASWQLNTEAFF TRBJ1-1 TRBV12-3/TRBV12-4 -
CAARRGTGELFF TRBJ2-2 TRBV6-1 -
CASSPPLGLQVNEQFF TRBJ2-1 TRBV5-4 -
CASRPRLAGLSDTQYF TRBJ2-3 TRBV3-1 TRBD2
CASTYTGELFF TRBJ2-2 TRBV5-1 -
CASGPGAEQFF TRBJ2-1 TRBV12-5 -
CASRLAGGYTDTQYF TRBJ2-3 TRBV3-1 TRBD2
CASSLGTGEADTQYF TRBJ2-3 TRBV6-1 TRBD1
CASSLRQGSQETQYF TRBJ2-5 TRBV5-6 TRBD1
CSVVDTEAFF TRBJ1-1 TRBV29-1 -
CSVTGGGTDTQYF TRBJ2-3 TRBV29-1 TRBD1
CSASFRDTEAFF TRBJ1-1 TRBV20-1 -
CASSDEGDTQYF TRBJ2-3 TRBV9 -
CASTSEPLDEQFF TRBJ2-1 TRBV12-5 TRBD2
CASSQDSGQGRSPLHF TRBJ1-6 TRBV4-1 TRBD1
CSASDGTGAGEQYF TRBJ2-7 TRBV20-1 TRBD1
CASSPGILNTEAFF TRBJ1-1 TRBV7-2 -
CASSAGDEQYF TRBJ2-7 TRBV7-9 -
CASTPWGARSTGELFF TRBJ2-2 TRBV12-3/TRBV12-4 -
CASSVLERGTEAFF TRBJ1-1 TRBV2 -
CSASAGVDTNEKLFF TRBJ1-4 TRBV20-1 -
CASSDVGEYEQYF TRBJ2-7 TRBV10-2 -
CSARDLRDSGVSSFYGYTF TRBJ1-2 TRBV20-1 TRBD1
CASSLLYGAGYEQFF TRBJ2-1 TRBV5-1 -
CASSLAPGEDSRPYEQYF TRBJ2-7 TRBV7-8 -
CASSPLSGSGELFF TRBJ2-2 TRBV7-9 TRBD2
CSAGGASGGHSSYNDQFF TRBJ2-1 TRBV20-1 TRBD2
CASSPPQGAGELFF TRBJ2-2 TRBV11-2 TRBD1
CASSQEKGDNSYEQYF TRBJ2-7 TRBV4-3 -
CASSQGDWTDQETQYF TRBJ2-5 TRBV5-1 -
CASSRGQGNQPQHF TRBJ1-5 TRBV2 TRBD1
CASSVGSTSHDPYGYTF TRBJ1-2 TRBV9 -